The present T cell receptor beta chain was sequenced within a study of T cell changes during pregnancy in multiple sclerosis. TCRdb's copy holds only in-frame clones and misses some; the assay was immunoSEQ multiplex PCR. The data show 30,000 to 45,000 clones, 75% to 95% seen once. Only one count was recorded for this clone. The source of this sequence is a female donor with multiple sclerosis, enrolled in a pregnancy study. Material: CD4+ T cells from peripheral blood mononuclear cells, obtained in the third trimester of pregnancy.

CDR3 DNA: TGTGCCAGTAGTATAAACAGGGGATCTGGCTACACCTTC. As protein: CASSINRGSGYTF. This chain links TRBV19 with TRBJ1-2; 7 bases are a match to TRBD1. V shed 2 bases, J shed 7 bases, and the junction held 4 bases outside the gene matches. Germline V gives CDR1 LNHDA, CDR2 SQIVND (reference sequence). The CDR3 spans 13 residues.